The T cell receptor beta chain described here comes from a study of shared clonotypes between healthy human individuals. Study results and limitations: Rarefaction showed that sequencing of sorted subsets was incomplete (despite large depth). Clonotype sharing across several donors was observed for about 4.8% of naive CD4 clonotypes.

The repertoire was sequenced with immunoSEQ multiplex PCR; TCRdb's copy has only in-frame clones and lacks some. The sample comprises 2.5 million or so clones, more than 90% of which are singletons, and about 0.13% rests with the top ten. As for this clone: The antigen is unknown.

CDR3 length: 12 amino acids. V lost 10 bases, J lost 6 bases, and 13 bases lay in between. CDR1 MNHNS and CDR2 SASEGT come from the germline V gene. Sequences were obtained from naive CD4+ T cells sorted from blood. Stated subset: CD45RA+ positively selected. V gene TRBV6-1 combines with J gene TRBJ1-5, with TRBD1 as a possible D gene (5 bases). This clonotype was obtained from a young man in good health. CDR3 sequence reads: CATQGVGQPQHF. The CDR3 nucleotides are TGTGCCACCCAAGGGGTAGGTCAGCCCCAGCATTTT.